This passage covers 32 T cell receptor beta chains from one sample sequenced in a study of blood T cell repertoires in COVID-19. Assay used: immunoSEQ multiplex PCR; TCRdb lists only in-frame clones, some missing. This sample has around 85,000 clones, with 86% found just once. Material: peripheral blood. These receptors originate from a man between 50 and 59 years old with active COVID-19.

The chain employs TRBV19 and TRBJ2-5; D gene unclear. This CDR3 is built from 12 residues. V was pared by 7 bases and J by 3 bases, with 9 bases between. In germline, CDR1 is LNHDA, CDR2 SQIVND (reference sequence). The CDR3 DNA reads TGTGCCAGTAAGCTCGGAGAAGAGACCCAGTACTTC. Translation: CASKLGEETQYF.

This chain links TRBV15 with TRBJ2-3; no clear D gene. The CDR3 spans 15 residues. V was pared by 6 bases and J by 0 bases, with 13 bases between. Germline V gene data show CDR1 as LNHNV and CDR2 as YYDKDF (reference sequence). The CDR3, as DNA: TGTGCCACCAGTCGGAGACGAGTTAGCACAGATACGCAGTATTTT. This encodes CATSRRRVSTDTQYF.

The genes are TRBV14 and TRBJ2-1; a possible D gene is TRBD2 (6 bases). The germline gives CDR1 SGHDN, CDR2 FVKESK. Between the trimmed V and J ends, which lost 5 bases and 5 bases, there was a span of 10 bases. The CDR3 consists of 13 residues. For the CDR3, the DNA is TGTGCCAGCAGCAAGGGACTGAACAATGAGCAGTTCTTC. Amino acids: CASSKGLNNEQFF.

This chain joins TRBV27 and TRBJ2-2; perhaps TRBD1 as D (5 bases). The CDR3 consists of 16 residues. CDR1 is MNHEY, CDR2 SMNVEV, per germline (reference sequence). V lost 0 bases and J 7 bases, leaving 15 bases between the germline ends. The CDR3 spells CASSLSSIVGVGELFF. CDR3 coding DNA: TGTGCCAGCAGTTTATCGTCCATTGTAGGGGTCGGGGAGCTGTTTTTT.

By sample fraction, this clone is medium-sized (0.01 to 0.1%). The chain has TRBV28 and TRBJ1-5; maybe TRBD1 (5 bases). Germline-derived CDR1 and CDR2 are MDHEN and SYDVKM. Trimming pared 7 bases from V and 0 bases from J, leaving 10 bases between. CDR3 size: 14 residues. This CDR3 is CASTTGHSNQPQHF. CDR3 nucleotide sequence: TGTGCCAGCACTACAGGACATAGCAATCAGCCCCAGCATTTT.

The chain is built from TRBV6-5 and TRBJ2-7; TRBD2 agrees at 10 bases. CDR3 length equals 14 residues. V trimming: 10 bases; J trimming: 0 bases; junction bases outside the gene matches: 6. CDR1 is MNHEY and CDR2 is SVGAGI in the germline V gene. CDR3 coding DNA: TGTGCCACCCTCCTAGCGGGGGACTCCTACGAGCAGTACTTC. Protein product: CATLLAGDSYEQYF.

In DNA form, the CDR3 reads TGTGCCAGCTCACCGCAACGGGAGTTAGGGTTCTTC. Translated: CASSPQRELGFF. This chain uses TRBV18 with TRBJ2-1; tentatively, D is TRBD2 (6 bases). Trimming cost V 3 bases and J 15 bases, with 15 bases left between them. This CDR3 is built from 12 residues. Germline lookup yields CDR1 KGHSH and CDR2 LQKENI.

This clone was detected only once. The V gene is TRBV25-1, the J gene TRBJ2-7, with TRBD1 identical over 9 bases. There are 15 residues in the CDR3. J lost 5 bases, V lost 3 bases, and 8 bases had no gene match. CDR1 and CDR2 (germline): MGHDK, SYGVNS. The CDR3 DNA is TGTGCCAGCAGTGATCAGGACAGGGGTGGCCACGAGCAGTACTTC. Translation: CASSDQDRGGHEQYF.

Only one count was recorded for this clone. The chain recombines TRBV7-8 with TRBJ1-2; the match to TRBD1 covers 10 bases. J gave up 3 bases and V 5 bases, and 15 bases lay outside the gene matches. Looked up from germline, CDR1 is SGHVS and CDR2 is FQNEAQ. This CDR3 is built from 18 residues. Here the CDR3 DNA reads TGTGCCAGCAGCCTAGGGACAGGGGCGGAAATCGGATACTATGGCTACACCTTC. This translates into CASSLGTGAEIGYYGYTF.

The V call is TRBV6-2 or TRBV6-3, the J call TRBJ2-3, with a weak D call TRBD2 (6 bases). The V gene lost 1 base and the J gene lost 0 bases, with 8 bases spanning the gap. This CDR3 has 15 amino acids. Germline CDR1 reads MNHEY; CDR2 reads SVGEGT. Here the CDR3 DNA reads TGTGCCAGCAGTTACTTGCGGGGTAGCACAGATACGCAGTATTTT. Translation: CASSYLRGSTDTQYF.

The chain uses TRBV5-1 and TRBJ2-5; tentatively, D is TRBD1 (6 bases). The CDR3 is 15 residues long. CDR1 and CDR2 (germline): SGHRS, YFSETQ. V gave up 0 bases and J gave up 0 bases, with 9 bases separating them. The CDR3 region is CASSLAGTYQETQYF. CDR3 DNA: TGCGCCAGCAGCTTGGCCGGGACATACCAAGAGACCCAGTACTTC.

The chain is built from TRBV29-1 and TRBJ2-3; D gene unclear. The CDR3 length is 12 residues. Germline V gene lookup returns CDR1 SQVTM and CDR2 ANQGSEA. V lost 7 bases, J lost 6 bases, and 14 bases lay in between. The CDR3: CSGRLGGDTQYF. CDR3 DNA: TGCAGCGGCCGACTGGGTGGGGATACGCAGTATTTT.

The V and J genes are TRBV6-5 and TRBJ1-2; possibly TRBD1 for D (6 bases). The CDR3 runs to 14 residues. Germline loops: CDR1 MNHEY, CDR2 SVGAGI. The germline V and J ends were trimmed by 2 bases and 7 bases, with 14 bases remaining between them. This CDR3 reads CASSYAPDRTGYTF. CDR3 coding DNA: TGTGCCAGCAGTTACGCACCGGACAGAACTGGCTACACCTTC.

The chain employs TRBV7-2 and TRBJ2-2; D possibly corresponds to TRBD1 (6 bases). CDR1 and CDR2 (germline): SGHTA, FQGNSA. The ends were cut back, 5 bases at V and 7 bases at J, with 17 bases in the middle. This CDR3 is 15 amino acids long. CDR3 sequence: CASSETGTKNGELFF. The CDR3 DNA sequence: TGTGCCAGCAGCGAAACCGGGACAAAAAACGGGGAGCTGTTTTTT. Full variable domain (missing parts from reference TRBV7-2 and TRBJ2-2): GAGVSQSPSNKVTEKGKDVELRCDPISGHTALYWYRQSLGQGLEFLIYFQGNSAPDKSGLPSDRFSAERTGGSVSTLTIQRTQQEDSAVYLCASSETGTKNGELFFGEGSRLTVL.

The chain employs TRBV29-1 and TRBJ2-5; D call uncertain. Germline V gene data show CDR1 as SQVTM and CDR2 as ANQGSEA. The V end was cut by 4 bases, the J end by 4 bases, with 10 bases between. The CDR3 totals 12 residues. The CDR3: CSVGITVETQYF. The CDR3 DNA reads TGCAGCGTTGGTATCACGGTAGAGACCCAGTACTTC.

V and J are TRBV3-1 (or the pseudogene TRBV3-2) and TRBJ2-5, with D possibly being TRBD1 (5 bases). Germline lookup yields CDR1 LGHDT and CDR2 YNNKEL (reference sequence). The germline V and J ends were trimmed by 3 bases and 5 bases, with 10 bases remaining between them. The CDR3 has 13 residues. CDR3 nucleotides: TGTGCCAGCAGCCAGCCTAACAGGGAGACCCAGTACTTC. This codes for CASSQPNRETQYF.

CDR3 coding DNA: TGTGCCAGCAGCTTAGGATTCGGGGTTTCAGGCGAGCAGTACTTC. This gives the protein CASSLGFGVSGEQYF. V usage is TRBV11-3 and J usage is TRBJ2-7; tentative D call: TRBD2 (5 bases). Trimming took 1 base from V and 6 from J, leaving 16 bases between them. The CDR3 consists of 15 residues. Per the germline V gene, CDR1 is SGHNT and CDR2 is YENEEA.

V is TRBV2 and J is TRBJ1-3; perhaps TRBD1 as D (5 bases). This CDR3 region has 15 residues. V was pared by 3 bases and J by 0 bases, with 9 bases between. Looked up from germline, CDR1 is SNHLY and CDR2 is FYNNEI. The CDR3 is CASSDQDNSGNTIYF. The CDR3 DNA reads TGTGCCAGCAGTGACCAGGACAACTCTGGAAACACCATATATTTT. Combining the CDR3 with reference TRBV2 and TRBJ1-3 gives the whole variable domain EPEVTQTPSHQVTQMGQEVILRCVPISNHLYFYWYRQILGQKVEFLVSFYNNEISEKSEIFDDQFSVERPDGSNFTLKIRSTKLEDSAMYFCASSDQDNSGNTIYFGEGSWLTVV.

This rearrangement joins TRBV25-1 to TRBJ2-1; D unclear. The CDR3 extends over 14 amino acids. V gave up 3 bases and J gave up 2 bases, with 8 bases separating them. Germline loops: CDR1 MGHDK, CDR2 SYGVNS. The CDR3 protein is CASSERSPYNEQFF. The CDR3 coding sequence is TGTGCCAGCAGTGAGCGGTCACCCTACAATGAGCAGTTCTTC. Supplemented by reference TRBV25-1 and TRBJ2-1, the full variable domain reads EADIYQTPRYLVIGTGKKITLECSQTMGHDKMYWYQQDPGMELHLIHYSYGVNSTEKGDLSSESTVSRIRTEHFPLTLESARPSHTSQYLCASSERSPYNEQFFGPGTRLTVL.

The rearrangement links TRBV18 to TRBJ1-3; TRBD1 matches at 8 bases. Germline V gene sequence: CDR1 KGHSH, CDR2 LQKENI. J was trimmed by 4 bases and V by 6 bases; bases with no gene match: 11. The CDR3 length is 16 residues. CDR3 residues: CASSPGQGASGNTIYF. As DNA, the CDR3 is TGTGCCAGCTCGCCCGGACAGGGAGCCTCCGGAAACACCATATATTTT. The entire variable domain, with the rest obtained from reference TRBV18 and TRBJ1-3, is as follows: NAGVMQNPRHLVRRRGQEARLRCSPMKGHSHVYWYRQLPEEGLKFMVYLQKENIIDESGMPKERFSAEFPKEGPSILRIQQVVRGDSAAYFCASSPGQGASGNTIYFGEGSWLTVV.

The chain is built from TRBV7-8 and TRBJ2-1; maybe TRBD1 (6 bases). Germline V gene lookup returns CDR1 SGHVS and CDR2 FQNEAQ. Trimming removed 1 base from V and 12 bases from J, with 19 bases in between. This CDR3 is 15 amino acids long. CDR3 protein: CASSLVSIRGRGQFF. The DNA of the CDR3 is TGTGCCAGCAGCTTAGTGTCGATTAGGGGCAGGGGGCAGTTCTTC.

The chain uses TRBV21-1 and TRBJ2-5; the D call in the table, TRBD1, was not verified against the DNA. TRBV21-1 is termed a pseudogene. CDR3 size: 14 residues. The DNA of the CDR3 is TGTGCCAGCAGCGACGGGACAGGGCGAGAGACCCAGTACTTC. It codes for CASSDGTGRETQYF.

CDR3 protein: CASSPADSSYNEQFF. The CDR3 DNA reads TGCGCCAGCAGCCCCGCGGATTCCTCCTACAATGAGCAGTTCTTC. The chain is built from TRBV4-1 and TRBJ2-1; no firm D call. From germline, CDR1 is MGHRA and CDR2 YSYEKL. The length of the CDR3 is 15 residues. With 4 bases removed from V and 0 bases from J, the gap between germline ends came to 10 bases.

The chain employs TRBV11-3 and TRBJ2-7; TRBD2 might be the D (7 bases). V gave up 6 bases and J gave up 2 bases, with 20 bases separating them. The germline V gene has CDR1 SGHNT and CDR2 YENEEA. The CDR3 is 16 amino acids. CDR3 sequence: CASRGEGDVGPYEQYF. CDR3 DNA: TGTGCCAGCAGGGGGGAGGGGGACGTAGGTCCCTACGAGCAGTACTTC.

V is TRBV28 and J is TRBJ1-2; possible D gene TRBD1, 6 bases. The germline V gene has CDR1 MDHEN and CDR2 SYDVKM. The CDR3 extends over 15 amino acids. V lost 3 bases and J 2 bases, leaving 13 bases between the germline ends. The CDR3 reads CASSFPGGQNYGYTF. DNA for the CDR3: TGTGCCAGCAGTTTTCCCGGGGGGCAGAACTATGGCTACACCTTC.

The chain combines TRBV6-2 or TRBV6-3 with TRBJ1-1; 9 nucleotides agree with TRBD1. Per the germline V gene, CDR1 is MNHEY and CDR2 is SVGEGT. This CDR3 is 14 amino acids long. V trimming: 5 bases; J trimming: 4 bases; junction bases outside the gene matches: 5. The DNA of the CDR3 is TGTGCCAGCAGTCCCCCGACAGGGGGCACTGAAGCTTTCTTT. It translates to CASSPPTGGTEAFF.

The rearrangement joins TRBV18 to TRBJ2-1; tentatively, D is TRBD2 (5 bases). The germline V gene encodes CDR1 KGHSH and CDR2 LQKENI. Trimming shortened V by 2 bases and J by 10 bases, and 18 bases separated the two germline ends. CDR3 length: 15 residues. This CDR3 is CASSPGSVGSLEQFF. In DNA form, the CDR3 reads TGTGCCAGCTCACCAGGTAGCGTAGGATCCTTGGAGCAGTTCTTC.

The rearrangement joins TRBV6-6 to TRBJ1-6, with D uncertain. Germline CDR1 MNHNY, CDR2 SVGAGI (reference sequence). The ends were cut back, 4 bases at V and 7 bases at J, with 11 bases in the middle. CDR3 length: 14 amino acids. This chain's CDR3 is CASSWAGGNSPLHF. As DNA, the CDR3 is TGTGCCAGCAGTTGGGCGGGAGGGAATTCACCCCTCCACTTT.

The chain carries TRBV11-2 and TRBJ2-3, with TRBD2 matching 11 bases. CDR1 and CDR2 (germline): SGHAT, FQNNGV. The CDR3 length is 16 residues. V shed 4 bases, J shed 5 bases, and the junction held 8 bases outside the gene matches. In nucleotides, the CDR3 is TGTGCCAGCAGCTACTATAGCGGGAGGGGGGGAGATACGCAGTATTTT. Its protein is CASSYYSGRGGDTQYF.

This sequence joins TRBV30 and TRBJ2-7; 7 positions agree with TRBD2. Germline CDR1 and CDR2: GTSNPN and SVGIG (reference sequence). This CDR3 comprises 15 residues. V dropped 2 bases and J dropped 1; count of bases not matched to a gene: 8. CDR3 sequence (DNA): TGTGCCTGGAGTCGGCCAGGACTAGTATCCTACGAGCAGTACTTC. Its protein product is CAWSRPGLVSYEQYF.

CDR3 protein: CASSPNTGELFF. Written as DNA, the CDR3 is TGTGCCAGCAGCCCAAACACCGGGGAGCTGTTTTTT. The chain employs TRBV5-6 and TRBJ2-2; no firm D call. The CDR3 extends over 12 amino acids. Trimming took off 4 bases at V and 2 bases at J, with 3 bases between the two ends. Germline CDR1 and CDR2: SGHDT and YYEEEE. The full variable domain, with the rest looked up from reference TRBV5-6 and TRBJ2-2, is DAGVTQSPTHLIKTRGQQVTLRCSPKSGHDTVSWYQQALGQGPQFIFQYYEEEERQRGNFPDRFSGHQFPNYSSELNVNALLLGDSALYLCASSPNTGELFFGEGSRLTVL.

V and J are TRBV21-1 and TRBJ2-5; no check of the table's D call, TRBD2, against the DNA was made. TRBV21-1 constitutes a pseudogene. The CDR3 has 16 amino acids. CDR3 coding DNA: TGTGCCAGCAGCCCCGACTCCCGGATGACCCAAGAGACCCAGTACTTC. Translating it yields CASSPDSRMTQETQYF.